This TCR beta chain is from a study of cytomegalovirus exposure and HLA in healthy donors. Study details: As an earlier analysis found, 150 million to 200 million T cells yielded about 120 million unique TCR beta sequences. Early release data held 85 million or so unique TCRs from HLA-typed donors. General study findings and limits: Later examination showed HLA-associated TCR beta chains had greater clonal expansion than equally common others.

A remark on this clone: The antigen is not known.

The PCR employed 60 Vbeta primers together with 13 Jbeta primers. Profiling relied on immunoSEQ multiplex PCR, and the TCRdb table lists in-frame clones only, not all of them. The table has fewer than 150,000 clones, around 85% seen once. This CDR3 is built from 15 residues. The sample was PBMCs. This rearrangement joins TRBV21-1 to TRBJ1-2; TRBD1 is taken as the D call from the table, unchecked against the DNA. TRBV21-1 is noted as a pseudogene. This receptor was identified in a man aged 40-49 years in good health and CMV-seropositive. The CDR3 DNA reads TGTGCCAGCCACCACCCGCGACAGGGTGAGGAAGGCTACACCTTC. Translated, it gives CASHHPRQGEEGYTF.